One and the same sample provided the 25 T cell receptor beta chains below, sequenced in a study of T cell responses to AZD1222 COVID-19 vaccine. Only in-frame clones appear in the TCRdb table, and some are missing; sequencing was by immunoSEQ multiplex PCR. Here the sample spans about 34,000 clones, approximately 80% being singletons. The sample consisted of peripheral blood, taken 28 days after the second AZD1222 dose. Receptors originate from an adult who received the AZD1222 COVID-19 vaccine.

This clone came up a few times. The CDR3 is CASSEGQGMTPLHF. The CDR3 DNA sequence: TGCGCCAGCAGTGAGGGGCAGGGAATGACACCCCTCCACTTT. The chain employs TRBV10-2 and TRBJ1-6; tentatively, D is TRBD1 (5 bases). The germline gives CDR1 WSHSY, CDR2 SAAADI. Trimming took 2 bases from V and 11 from J, leaving 13 bases between them. The CDR3 runs 14 residues.

A note on this clone: This clone may be a read error of a much larger clone one base away. The CDR3 reads CASSLDRAVGYTF. The CDR3 DNA is TGTGCCAGCAGCTTAGACAGGGCGGTTGGCTACACCTTC. The chain has TRBV11-2 and TRBJ1-2; D is possibly TRBD1 (5 bases). The CDR3 contains 13 residues. CDR1 and CDR2 (germline): SGHAT, FQNNGV. V lost 0 bases and J lost 7, with 9 bases in between.

The chain has TRBV18 and TRBJ1-5; 11 bases match TRBD1. This CDR3 comprises 16 residues. Germline CDR1 is KGHSH and CDR2 is LQKENI. With V trimmed by 2 bases and J by 5 bases, 5 bases remained unmatched. The CDR3 spells CASSPRDRGFDQPQHF. In DNA, the CDR3 is TGTGCCAGCTCACCAAGGGACAGGGGGTTTGATCAGCCCCAGCATTTT.

This chain uses TRBV19 with TRBJ1-1, with D possibly being TRBD1 (5 bases). CDR1 and CDR2 from the germline V gene are LNHDA and SQIVND (reference sequence). The germline V and J ends were trimmed by 1 base and 1 base, with 7 bases remaining between them. This CDR3 comprises 14 residues. CDR3 residues: CASSIVQGNTEAFF. The CDR3 nucleotides are TGTGCCAGTAGTATAGTTCAGGGGAACACTGAAGCTTTCTTT.

V usage is TRBV11-2 and J usage is TRBJ1-1; D remains unclear. Deletions cut 5 bases from V and 0 bases from J, with 16 bases between. The CDR3 loop spans 16 amino acids. The germline V gene encodes CDR1 SGHAT and CDR2 FQNNGV. The CDR3 region is CASSRNIRNMNTEAFF. The CDR3 DNA reads as TGTGCCAGCAGCCGAAACATCAGGAACATGAACACTGAAGCTTTCTTT.

In its sample, this clone was seen a few times. The chain links TRBV7-2 to TRBJ1-6; D perhaps matches TRBD1 (5 bases). The CDR3 loop spans 15 amino acids. Germline V lookup: CDR1 SGHTA, CDR2 FQGNSA. The V end was cut by 1 base, the J end by 6 bases, with 10 bases between. The CDR3 nucleotides are TGTGCCAGCAGCTTAGATCAGGGTGGTAATTCACCCCTCCACTTT. This codes for CASSLDQGGNSPLHF.

The chain carries TRBV5-1 and TRBJ2-1; TRBD1 or TRBD2 may be the D gene (5 bases each). Germline CDR1 reads SGHRS; CDR2 reads YFSETQ. This CDR3 region has 14 residues. Trimming cost V 4 bases and J 8 bases, with 16 bases left between them. CDR3 nucleotide sequence: TGCGCCAGCAGCCTCGGGACCCAGGGCTATGAGCAGTTCTTC. It yields the protein CASSLGTQGYEQFF.

This rearrangement joins TRBV10-3 to TRBJ1-1, with TRBD1 as a possible D gene (6 bases). The CDR3 spans 15 residues. Trimming took off 3 bases at V and 1 base at J, with 12 bases between the two ends. Germline V gene data show CDR1 as ENHRY and CDR2 as SYGVKD. The CDR3 is CAISDPTGRNTEAFF. CDR3 coding DNA: TGTGCCATCAGTGACCCGACAGGCCGGAACACTGAAGCTTTCTTT.

V and J are TRBV30 and TRBJ2-7; possible D gene TRBD2, 6 bases. Between the trimmed V and J ends, which lost 2 bases and 2 bases, there was a span of 13 bases. Germline V gives CDR1 GTSNPN, CDR2 SVGIG (reference sequence). The CDR3 is 14 amino acids. The CDR3 region has the DNA TGTGCCTGGAGTTCGCCGGGACTTACCTACGAGCAGTACGTC. Its protein product is CAWSSPGLTYEQYV.

The chain employs TRBV16 and TRBJ1-5; a weak D match, TRBD1 (5 bases). The ends were cut back, 0 bases at V and 3 bases at J, with 9 bases in the middle. The CDR3 runs to 15 residues. In germline, CDR1 is KGHSY, CDR2 FQNENV. The CDR3 here is CASSQSSGNNQPQHF. DNA for the CDR3: TGTGCCAGCAGCCAATCGTCAGGGAACAATCAGCCCCAGCATTTT.

The DNA for the CDR3 is TGTGCCAGCAGCCAGGATCTGACTAGCGGGGGGGGAGATACGCAGTATTTT. This codes for CASSQDLTSGGGDTQYF. This rearrangement joins TRBV3-1 (or the pseudogene TRBV3-2) to TRBJ2-3, with 14 bases identical to TRBD2. V shed 3 bases, J shed 5 bases, and the junction held 7 bases outside the gene matches. The CDR3 runs 17 residues. Per the germline V gene, CDR1 is LGHDT and CDR2 is YNNKEL (reference sequence).

The chain couples TRBV28 to TRBJ1-3; 9 nucleotides agree with TRBD1. The CDR3 has 16 residues. CDR1 and CDR2 from the germline V gene are MDHEN and SYDVKM. Trimming cost V 6 bases and J 5 bases; bases outside gene matches: 11. For the CDR3, the DNA is TGTGCCAGCAGCACCCGACAGGGGGGAATTAGAAACACCATATATTTT. Its translation: CASSTRQGGIRNTIYF. The full variable domain, completed using reference TRBV28 and TRBJ1-3, is DVKVTQSSRYLVKRTGEKVFLECVQDMDHENMFWYRQDPGLGLRLIYFSYDVKMKEKGDIPEGYSVSREKKERFSLILESASTNQTSMYLCASSTRQGGIRNTIYFGEGSWLTVV.

The chain recombines TRBV6-5 with TRBJ1-2; TRBD1 aligns across 9 bases. J was trimmed by 4 bases and V by 4 bases; bases with no gene match: 4. The length of the CDR3 is 14 residues. The germline gives CDR1 MNHEY, CDR2 SVGAGI. The CDR3 bases are TGTGCCAGCAGTTTGGGACAGGGCGTCTATGGCTACACCTTC. Translation gives CASSLGQGVYGYTF.

The V call is TRBV6-1, the J call TRBJ2-1; 7 positions match TRBD2. V lost 3 bases and J lost 7; bases outside the gene matches: 9. In germline, CDR1 is MNHNS, CDR2 SASEGT. The CDR3 extends over 15 amino acids. In DNA, the CDR3 is TGTGCCAGCAGTGATTGGACTAGGAGCAGGAATGAGCAGTTCTTC. Translating it yields CASSDWTRSRNEQFF.

Only a few counts were recorded for this clone. The chain carries TRBV7-8 and TRBJ2-2, with 12 bases lining up with TRBD2. This CDR3 has 16 residues. CDR1 SGHVS and CDR2 FQNEAQ come from the germline V gene. The junction had 6 bases not matched to a gene; V was cut back by 6 bases and J by 4 bases. CDR3 sequence (DNA): TGTGCCAGCAGTCTAGCGGGAGGGTCGATCACCGGGGAGCTGTTTTTT. Translating it yields CASSLAGGSITGELFF.

This chain links TRBV18 with TRBJ1-5, with D tentatively TRBD1 (6 bases). CDR1 is KGHSH, CDR2 LQKENI, per germline. V was pared by 3 bases and J by 7 bases, with 16 bases between. This CDR3 comprises 15 residues. In nucleotides, the CDR3 is TGTGCCAGCTCACCTGAGGGATCCAGGGGACAGCCCCAGCATTTT. Its protein is CASSPEGSRGQPQHF.

CDR3 nucleotide sequence: TGTGCCAGCAGTTACTCGACCAGCACTGGAGGCTACACCTTC. Its protein product is CASSYSTSTGGYTF. The chain combines TRBV6-5 with TRBJ1-2; D is ambiguous. The CDR3 runs to 14 residues. Germline V gene sequence: CDR1 MNHEY, CDR2 SVGAGI. Trimming shortened V by 0 bases and J by 8 bases, and 13 bases separated the two germline ends.

The CDR3 is CASSVASYTGEGNEQFF. The CDR3 DNA follows: TGTGCCAGCAGCGTAGCATCATACACAGGGGAGGGCAATGAGCAGTTCTTC. The rearrangement links TRBV9 to TRBJ2-1; D possibly matches TRBD1 or TRBD2 (7 bases each). CDR1 and CDR2 (germline): SGDLS, YYNGEE. Trimming shortened V by 0 bases and J by 6 bases, and 19 bases separated the two germline ends. The CDR3 length is 17 residues.

V and J are TRBV2 and TRBJ1-4; TRBD1 is a possible D gene (5 bases). This CDR3 has 14 amino acids. The V gene's germline CDR1 is SNHLY and CDR2 FYNNEI. V was clipped by 7 bases and J by 10 bases, with 19 bases between them. CDR3 protein: CASKMTDPTRKLFF. DNA of the CDR3: TGTGCCAGCAAGATGACAGACCCAACGCGAAAACTGTTTTTT.

This chain connects TRBV7-9 to TRBJ1-4; 8 bases align to TRBD1. Germline CDR1 and CDR2: SEHNR and FQNEAQ (reference sequence). The CDR3 runs to 17 residues. The V segment lost 5 bases and the J segment 2 bases; nucleotides outside the gene matches: 10. The CDR3 region is CASSPLQGARTNEKLFF. The CDR3 bases are TGTGCCAGCAGCCCCCTGCAGGGGGCGCGGACTAATGAAAAACTGTTTTTT.

The chain carries TRBV6-1 and TRBJ1-5; a possible D gene is TRBD1 (5 bases). Germline V gives CDR1 MNHNS, CDR2 SASEGT. V was clipped by 0 bases and J by 7 bases, with 13 bases between them. The CDR3 loop spans 15 amino acids. DNA of the CDR3: TGTGCCAGCAGTGAAGCGCTCAGGGCGCGACAGCCCCAGCATTTT. Protein sequence: CASSEALRARQPQHF.

The chain uses TRBV2 and TRBJ1-2; TRBD1 matches at 10 bases. CDR3 length: 15 amino acids. Germline CDR1 reads SNHLY; CDR2 reads FYNNEI. J was trimmed by 0 bases and V by 7 bases; bases with no gene match: 5. The CDR3 bases are TGTGCCAGCAAGGGACAGGGGATCTCTAACTATGGCTACACCTTC. Translation gives CASKGQGISNYGYTF.

The table lists this clone with a count of one. In DNA, the CDR3 is TGTGCCAGCAGCCAAAACGGCGGCTGGAACACTGAAGCTTTCTTT. Amino acids: CASSQNGGWNTEAFF. This chain uses TRBV3-1 (or the pseudogene TRBV3-2) with TRBJ1-1; D is uncertain. Looked up from germline, CDR1 is LGHDT and CDR2 is YNNKEL (reference sequence). This CDR3 is built from 15 residues. V lost 2 bases and J 1 base, leaving 11 bases between the germline ends.

V is TRBV5-6 and J is TRBJ2-1; D remains ambiguous. The CDR3 spans 13 residues. Deletions cut 3 bases from V and 12 bases from J, with 16 bases between. Germline CDR1 and CDR2: SGHDT and YYEEEE. In DNA form, the CDR3 reads TGTGCCAGCAGCTCCCTGGCGCTTCGCGGGCAGTTCTTC. It translates to CASSSLALRGQFF.

The rearrangement joins TRBV29-1 to TRBJ1-5, with TRBD1 as a possible D gene (6 bases). In germline, CDR1 is SQVTM, CDR2 ANQGSEA. The V end was cut by 7 bases, the J end by 3 bases, with 10 bases between. The CDR3 has 12 residues. CDR3: CSAGDTNQPQHF. DNA for the CDR3: TGCAGCGCCGGGGACACCAATCAGCCCCAGCATTTT.